This T cell receptor (beta chain) was captured by sequencing in a study of shared clonotypes between healthy human individuals. With regard to this clone: Antigen specificity is unknown.

Germline V gene data show CDR1 as SEHNR and CDR2 as FQNEAQ (reference sequence). V was clipped by 1 base and J by 5 bases, with 8 bases between them. CDR3 length equals 13 residues. General observations from the study: Non-shared clonotypes had lower generation probabilities than those shared by all four donors.

All participating donors were Caucasian adults from Nashville, Tennessee. Generated by immunoSEQ multiplex PCR, the TCRdb table keeps only in-frame clones and is missing some. Here the sample spans 2.5 million or so clones, over 85% being singletons. This clonotype was sampled from a man younger than 35 in good health. The sequenced sample was naive CD4+ T cells sorted from blood. The sample's subset: CD45RA+ positively selected. The chain uses TRBV7-9 and TRBJ1-2; D remains unclear. Written as DNA, the CDR3 is TGTGCCAGCAGCTTAGAAGGACGGTATGGCTACACCTTC. Translated: CASSLEGRYGYTF.